Here is one T cell receptor beta chain with its context. CDR1 and CDR2 from the germline V gene are MRHNA and SNTAGT. This CDR3 has 15 amino acids. This entry is derived from a study of blood T cells in healthy people across ages. In the study overall: When template switching was applied, about one barcoded beta molecule was captured per two T cells.

Primed by a sample-barcoded 5' primer and a J-beta primer mix, a second PCR proceeded for about 7 to 11 cycles. One entry per CDR3 protein, called by TCRdb with MiXCR from the 5' RACE reads. The profile shows about 670,000 distinct CDR3 sequences, 40% to 45% of them singletons. The sequencing sample was made of blood. This TCR was sampled from an older man in good health. The rearrangement joins TRBV6-4 to TRBJ2-5; D is ambiguous. The assigned J gene may be wrong: the sequence end matches TRBJ2-7 better. This CDR3 reads CASSDYGGPLYEQYF. In DNA, the CDR3 is TGTGCCAGCAGTGACTACGGCGGCCCCCTCTACGAGCAGTACTTC.